One sample yielded the 5 T cell receptor beta chains listed below, sequenced in a study of cytomegalovirus exposure and HLA in healthy donors. The PCR ran on 60 Vbeta and 13 Jbeta primers. TCRdb's copy holds only in-frame clones and misses some; the assay was immunoSEQ multiplex PCR. The data contain more than 130,000 clones, 70% to 80% of them singletons. Material for sequencing was PBMCs. These receptors all come from a male donor in good health and CMV-seronegative.

The chain carries TRBV27 and TRBJ1-2; no clear D gene. Germline assignment: CDR1 MNHEY and CDR2 SMNVEV (reference sequence). The ends were cut back, 3 bases at V and 8 bases at J, with 13 bases in the middle. This CDR3 region has 13 residues. The DNA for the CDR3 is TGTGCCAGCAGTTTCCTGTCCCGTCAGGGCTACACCTTC. This encodes CASSFLSRQGYTF.

The chain is built from TRBV6-5 and TRBJ1-1, with 10 nucleotides matching TRBD1. From germline, CDR1 is MNHEY and CDR2 SVGAGI. V lost 6 bases and J lost 12; bases outside the gene matches: 4. The CDR3 spans 11 residues. The CDR3: CASSLDRGTFF. The DNA of the CDR3 is TGTGCCAGCAGCTTGGACAGGGGGACTTTCTTT.

The V and J genes are TRBV27 and TRBJ2-2, with D uncertain. This CDR3 is built from 12 residues. Trimming shortened V by 3 bases and J by 7 bases, and 6 bases separated the two germline ends. Germline V gene sequence: CDR1 MNHEY, CDR2 SMNVEV (reference sequence). CDR3: CASSFPGGELFF. The CDR3 DNA sequence: TGTGCCAGCAGTTTCCCCGGCGGGGAGCTGTTTTTT.

This chain connects TRBV30 to TRBJ1-2; D perhaps matches TRBD1 (6 bases). Germline CDR1 and CDR2: GTSNPN and SVGIG (reference sequence). The CDR3 has 16 residues. V was pared by 1 base and J by 4 bases, with 19 bases between. The CDR3 loop is CAWSGTQGISPYGYTF. DNA for the CDR3: TGTGCCTGGAGTGGAACCCAGGGGATATCCCCCTATGGCTACACCTTC.

This sequence joins TRBV6-1 and TRBJ1-2, with D uncertain. The CDR3 covers 13 residues. Germline V gene sequence: CDR1 MNHNS, CDR2 SASEGT. V was trimmed by 5 bases and J by 2 bases, leaving 9 bases between them. The CDR3: CASSTEYNYGYTF. In DNA, the CDR3 is TGTGCCAGCAGTACAGAATACAACTATGGCTACACCTTC.